A selection of T cell receptor beta chains follows, all from one sample in a study of OX40 agonist ivuxolimab in advanced cancers. Some clones are missing from TCRdb's copy, which holds only in-frame ones; the method was immunoSEQ multiplex PCR. The repertoire includes roughly 50,000 clones, approximately 89% of them detected once, and over 5% sits in the top ten. This specimen was CD4+ or CD8+ T cells sorted from blood, taken in a trial of the OX40 agonist ivuxolimab. The receptors come from an adult with an advanced solid tumor such as melanoma, head and neck, liver or kidney cancer. Each CDR3 is given with its conserved first and last residue. A D gene is named only where the DNA matches it firmly. A row's size may be missing; if present it is once, few, many or a size class.

D	V	J	size	CDR3	DNA
.	TRBV7-2	TRBJ1-1	.	CASSVNVGTEAFF	TGTGCCAGCAGCGTAAATGTAGGAACTGAAGCTTTCTTT
.	TRBV27	TRBJ1-2	.	CASSVHPNYGYTF	TGTGCCAGCAGCGTACACCCTAACTATGGCTACACCTTC
TRBD1	TRBV9	TRBJ2-1	.	CASSVGLGTGALDEQFF	TGTGCCAGCAGCGTAGGTCTCGGGACAGGGGCCTTGGATGAGCAGTTCTTC
TRBD1	TRBV4-1	TRBJ2-3	.	CASSHQGAKGTDTQYF	TGCGCCAGCAGCCATCAGGGGGCGAAGGGCACAGATACGCAGTATTTT
TRBD2	TRBV27	TRBJ2-1	.	CASSATSGRPEQFF	TGTGCCAGCAGTGCGACTAGCGGGAGACCTGAGCAGTTCTTC
.	TRBV7-3	TRBJ1-3	.	CASSLTGGAVSGNTIYF	TGTGCCAGCAGCTTAACGGGGGGTGCGGTCTCTGGAAACACCATATATTTT
.	TRBV7-8	TRBJ2-7	.	CQSTDPASGTHF	TGTCAGAGTACGGACCCGGCATCCGGTACGCACTTC
.	TRBV7-9	TRBJ2-5	.	CASSLSAGAVVETQYF	TGTGCCAGCAGCTTATCGGCAGGGGCCGTTGTAGAGACCCAGTACTTC
TRBD1	TRBV5-1	TRBJ1-2	few	CASSFTGTEANYGYTF	TGCGCCAGCAGCTTTACAGGGACAGAAGCTAACTATGGCTACACCTTC
.	TRBV7-8	TRBJ2-1	.	CASSFRGVEMYNEQFF	TGTGCCAGCAGCTTTAGGGGGGTTGAGATGTACAATGAGCAGTTCTTC
.	TRBV5-1	TRBJ2-7	.	CASSSGAGTYEQYF	TGCGCCAGCAGCTCTGGAGCCGGAACCTACGAGCAGTACTTC
.	TRBV19	TRBJ1-5	.	CASSLYRDQPQHF	TGTGCCAGTAGTCTATACAGAGATCAGCCCCAGCATTTT
TRBD2	TRBV11-2	TRBJ2-3	.	CASSSRAGGRDTQYF	TGTGCCAGCAGCTCGCGTGCGGGGGGTAGGGATACGCAGTATTTT
.	TRBV5-4	TRBJ2-7	.	CASSRNNYEQYF	TGTGCCAGCAGCCGCAACAACTACGAGCAGTACTTC
TRBD1	TRBV28	TRBJ1-1	.	CASSMYRGTEAFF	TGTGCCAGCAGTATGTACAGGGGCACTGAAGCTTTCTTT
TRBD1	TRBV7-9	TRBJ1-6	.	CASRMTGLDSPLHF	TGTGCCAGCAGAATGACAGGGTTGGATTCACCCCTCCACTTT
TRBD2	TRBV19	TRBJ2-1	.	CASSPPPGTSGRAVNEQFF	TGTGCCAGTAGTCCCCCCCCCGGGACTAGCGGGAGGGCGGTGAATGAGCAGTTCTTC
TRBD1	TRBV5-6	TRBJ2-7	.	CASSWDRTTYEQYF	TGTGCCAGCAGCTGGGACAGGACTACCTACGAGCAGTACTTC
.	TRBV7-2	TRBJ2-6	.	CASSSDSLGANVLTF	TGTGCCAGCAGCTCCGACAGCCTCGGGGCCAACGTCCTGACTTTC
.	TRBV9	TRBJ2-1	.	CASSGASSYNEQFF	TGTGCCAGCAGCGGGGCTAGCTCCTACAATGAGCAGTTCTTC
.	TRBV5-4	TRBJ2-1	.	CASSLPTQEQFF	TGTGCCAGCAGCCTCCCGACCCAGGAGCAGTTCTTC
.	TRBV7-8	TRBJ1-2	.	CASSPSIAEGHWNYGYTF	TGTGCCAGCAGCCCTTCTATTGCTGAAGGACACTGGAACTATGGCTACACCTTC
.	TRBV7-9	TRBJ2-6	.	CASSLTDGGPGANVLTF	TGTGCCAGCAGCTTAACCGACGGGGGGCCTGGGGCCAACGTCCTGACTTTC
.	TRBV28	TRBJ2-1	.	CASSHRADPYNEQFF	TGTGCCAGCAGCCATCGAGCAGATCCCTACAATGAGCAGTTCTTC
TRBD2	TRBV28	TRBJ2-7	.	CASSYHPPSGLIYEQYF	TGTGCCAGCAGTTATCATCCGCCCTCGGGACTAATCTACGAGCAGTACTTC
.	TRBV14	TRBJ1-2	.	CASSQVGLRANYGYTF	TGTGCCAGCAGCCAAGTGGGCTTGCGAGCAAACTATGGCTACACCTTC
.	TRBV11-2	TRBJ1-1	.	CASSFGQLNTEAFF	TGTGCCAGCAGCTTTGGACAGCTGAACACTGAAGCTTTCTTT
.	TRBV7-6	TRBJ1-2	.	CASSLEGGGYTF	TGTGCCAGCAGCTTAGAGGGGGGTGGCTACACCTTC
.	TRBV5-4	TRBJ1-1	.	CASSLWAGDSGTEAFF	TGTGCCAGCAGCTTGTGGGCAGGGGACTCGGGCACTGAAGCTTTCTTT
TRBD2	TRBV4-2	TRBJ2-5	.	CASSPGLAGDQETQYF	TGTGCCAGCAGCCCTGGACTAGCGGGGGATCAAGAGACCCAGTACTTC
.	TRBV19	TRBJ2-3	once	CASSLNGDTQYF	TGTGCCAGTAGTCTCAATGGAGATACGCAGTATTTT
.	TRBV27	TRBJ2-7	.	CASSSLGAYEQYF	TGTGCCAGCAGCAGCCTAGGAGCCTACGAGCAGTACTTC
.	TRBV15	TRBJ1-5	.	CATKVGLEVQPQHF	TGTGCCACCAAGGTGGGGCTCGAGGTCCAGCCCCAGCATTTT
.	TRBV6-1	TRBJ2-1	.	CAITPFTLQEAEQFF	TGTGCCATTACGCCGTTTACTTTGCAAGAGGCTGAGCAGTTCTTC
.	TRBV11-1	TRBJ2-2	once	CASSFTGSTGELFF	TGTGCCAGCAGCTTTACAGGGAGCACCGGGGAGCTGTTTTTT
.	TRBV7-9	TRBJ2-5	.	CASRFGQSQETQYF	TGTGCCAGCAGGTTCGGACAGTCACAAGAGACCCAGTACTTC
TRBD1	TRBV2	TRBJ1-4	.	CASHRQGEKLFF	TGTGCCAGCCACCGACAGGGTGAAAAACTGTTTTTT
.	TRBV6-5	TRBJ2-1	.	CASSPEWADNNEQFF	TGTGCCAGCAGCCCTGAATGGGCCGACAACAATGAGCAGTTCTTC
.	TRBV5-1	TRBJ1-3	.	CASSLDRNSGNTIYF	TGCGCCAGCAGCTTGGACAGAAACTCTGGAAACACCATATATTTT
.	TRBV9	TRBJ2-3	.	CASSVVEVTYGDTQYF	TGTGCCAGCAGCGTAGTGGAAGTGACTTATGGAGATACGCAGTATTTT
.	TRBV27	TRBJ2-2	once	CASSLYPGANTGELFF	TGTGCCAGCAGTTTATACCCGGGAGCGAACACCGGGGAGCTGTTTTTT
TRBD2	TRBV27	TRBJ2-1	.	CASGPLGLAGPNYNEQFF	TGTGCCAGCGGCCCTTTAGGGCTAGCGGGACCGAATTACAATGAGCAGTTCTTC
.	TRBV28	TRBJ2-3	.	CASSIPAEEDTQYF	TGTGCCAGCAGTATCCCAGCGGAGGAGGATACGCAGTATTTT
TRBD1	TRBV30	TRBJ1-1	few	CAWMVQGGTEAFF	TGTGCCTGGATGGTACAGGGGGGGACTGAAGCTTTCTTT
.	TRBV4-3	TRBJ2-7	.	CASSKDYSRLYEQYF	TGCGCCAGCAGCAAAGACTACTCGAGATTATACGAGCAGTACTTC
.	TRBV7-6	TRBJ2-3	.	CASSSLGTDTQYF	TGTGCCAGCAGCTCATTGGGCACAGATACGCAGTATTTT
TRBD1	TRBV14	TRBJ2-1	.	CASSQGTTGVNEQFF	TGTGCCAGCAGCCAAGGGACCACAGGGGTCAATGAGCAGTTCTTC
TRBD1	TRBV5-5	TRBJ1-1	.	CASSEGQGSDTEAFF	TGTGCCAGCAGCGAGGGACAGGGATCCGACACTGAAGCTTTCTTT
.	TRBV7-9	TRBJ1-2	.	CASSYNDGYTF	TGTGCCAGCAGCTATAATGATGGCTACACCTTC
.	TRBV5-8	TRBJ1-2	.	CASANHTHGSGYTF	TGTGCCAGCGCTAACCACACTCACGGGAGTGGCTACACCTTC
.	TRBV28	TRBJ1-5	.	CASTPVSNQPQHF	TGTGCCAGCACCCCGGTTAGCAATCAGCCCCAGCATTTT
.	TRBV28	TRBJ2-7	.	CASSPLGPYEQYF	TGTGCCAGCAGCCCACTTGGGCCCTACGAGCAGTACTTC